What follows are 15 T cell receptor beta chains derived from one specimen sequenced in a study of blood T cell repertoires in COVID-19. Profiled with immunoSEQ multiplex PCR; TCRdb holds only in-frame clones, not every one. The data show 400,000 or so clones, with 80% to 95% seen just once and about 0.57% held by the top ten. The sample taken for sequencing was PBMCs or T cells enriched from blood (not recorded which). These receptors were taken from a man aged 18 to 30 who had recovered from COVID-19.

The chain uses TRBV7-9 and TRBJ1-3; TRBD1 agrees at 8 bases. The V and J ends lost 5 bases and 4 bases, in that order; junction bases with no gene match: 10. CDR1 is SEHNR and CDR2 is FQNEAQ in the germline V gene (reference sequence). This CDR3 region has 16 residues. In nucleotides, the CDR3 is TGTGCCAGCAGCCTAACGACAGGGGACTCCGGAAACACCATATATTTT. Translation gives CASSLTTGDSGNTIYF.

V usage is TRBV7-9 and J usage is TRBJ2-7; possible D gene TRBD1, 5 bases. In germline, CDR1 is SEHNR, CDR2 FQNEAQ (reference sequence). Between the trimmed V and J ends, which lost 6 bases and 3 bases, there was a span of 15 bases. The CDR3 runs 14 residues. CDR3 in DNA: TGTGCCAGCAGTGACAGTGGTGGTGTCTACGAGCAGTACTTC. Its protein product is CASSDSGGVYEQYF.

The chain employs TRBV28 and TRBJ2-1, with a tentative D call TRBD2 (6 bases). The V gene lost 4 bases and the J gene lost 3 bases, with 7 bases spanning the gap. From germline, CDR1 is MDHEN and CDR2 SYDVKM. There are 13 residues in the CDR3. The CDR3 DNA is TGTGCCAGCAGTTGGGGGGTCTACAATGAGCAGTTCTTC. Translating gives CASSWGVYNEQFF.

The V gene is TRBV11-2, the J gene TRBJ2-3, with TRBD2 matching over 9 bases. The CDR3 contains 16 residues. Germline V gene data show CDR1 as SGHAT and CDR2 as FQNNGV. The trim removed 3 bases at V and 5 bases at J, leaving 9 bases unmatched. CDR3 bases: TGTGCCAGCAGCTTGAAGGCGGGAGGGCCGGGAGATACGCAGTATTTT. It yields the protein CASSLKAGGPGDTQYF.

V is TRBV10-3 and J is TRBJ1-1; 7 nucleotides align to TRBD1. The trim removed 3 bases at V and 0 bases at J, leaving 4 bases unmatched. The CDR3 covers 15 residues. Per germline, CDR1 ENHRY and CDR2 SYGVKD. The CDR3 region is CAISEPGQMNTEAFF. Here the CDR3 DNA reads TGTGCCATCAGTGAACCGGGACAGATGAACACTGAAGCTTTCTTT.

The chain links TRBV29-1 to TRBJ2-7; a weak D match, TRBD2 (6 bases). Germline V gene sequence: CDR1 SQVTM, CDR2 ANQGSEA. The CDR3 extends over 14 amino acids. V was cut by 6 bases and J by 0 bases, with 15 bases left in between. CDR3 DNA: TGCAGCGTGGTCTCCGGGACTGCCTCCTACGAGCAGTACTTC. Encoded protein: CSVVSGTASYEQYF.

This chain links TRBV28 with TRBJ2-7; no clear D. Per the germline V gene, CDR1 is MDHEN and CDR2 is SYDVKM. The CDR3 loop spans 12 amino acids. Trimming removed 5 bases at V and 2 bases at J, with 7 bases between. In nucleotides, the CDR3 is TGTGCCAGCAGTCTTGCGACCTACGAGCAGTACTTC. Translating it yields CASSLATYEQYF.

The V call is TRBV7-8, the J call TRBJ2-1; D perhaps matches TRBD1 (5 bases). Germline loops: CDR1 SGHVS, CDR2 FQNEAQ. The CDR3 loop spans 20 amino acids. Trimming removed 5 bases at V and 7 bases at J, with 33 bases between. CDR3 coding DNA: TGTGCCAGCAGCCCTTTCACCCGACAGACTGGATGGAAGGAAGAAAATGAGCAGTTCTTC. This codes for CASSPFTRQTGWKEENEQFF.

This sequence joins TRBV2 and TRBJ1-2; 7 bases agree with TRBD1. CDR3 length: 16 amino acids. The germline CDR1 and CDR2 sequences are SNHLY and FYNNEI. The V segment lost 4 bases and the J segment 10 bases; nucleotides outside the gene matches: 18. CDR3 coding DNA: TGTGCCAGCAGTGGGGCCTCACAGGCGGACAGGACTGTCTACACCTTC. It is translated as CASSGASQADRTVYTF.

The chain joins TRBV28 to TRBJ2-1; D may be TRBD2 (6 bases). The germline V and J ends were trimmed by 3 bases and 3 bases, with 27 bases remaining between them. In germline, CDR1 is MDHEN, CDR2 SYDVKM. The CDR3 totals 20 residues. For the CDR3, the DNA is TGTGCCAGCAGTTTTCAAGGGAGGACGGCTAGGACTCCCTACTACAATGAGCAGTTCTTC. Protein: CASSFQGRTARTPYYNEQFF.

This rearrangement joins TRBV7-9 to TRBJ2-3, with a weak D call TRBD2 (7 bases). Trimming took off 6 bases at V and 2 bases at J, with 12 bases between the two ends. The CDR3 contains 14 residues. CDR1 SEHNR and CDR2 FQNEAQ come from the germline V gene (reference sequence). CDR3 loop: CASRAGAFTDTQYF. The CDR3, as DNA: TGTGCCAGCAGGGCGGGGGCCTTCACAGATACGCAGTATTTT.

The chain links TRBV20-1 to TRBJ1-2; D not resolved. The CDR3 has 11 residues. Per germline, CDR1 DFQATT and CDR2 SNEGSKA (reference sequence). V lost 2 bases and J lost 3, with 4 bases in between. The CDR3 sequence: CSARPDYGYTF. The CDR3 nucleotides read TGCAGTGCTAGACCTGACTATGGCTACACCTTC.

V is TRBV27 and J is TRBJ1-4; 8 bases are a match to TRBD1. Germline CDR1 reads MNHEY; CDR2 reads SMNVEV (reference sequence). This CDR3 has 14 residues. The trim removed 5 bases at V and 7 bases at J, leaving 6 bases unmatched. Written as DNA, the CDR3 is TGTGCCAGCAGTCCAGGGGGCAGCCGTGAAAAACTGTTTTTT. It translates to CASSPGGSREKLFF.

The chain is built from TRBV10-3 and TRBJ1-3; D call uncertain. The CDR3 sequence is 14 residues long. Trimming cost V 1 base and J 1 base, with 5 bases left between them. Per germline, CDR1 ENHRY and CDR2 SYGVKD. The DNA of the CDR3 is TGTGCCATCAGTGAGTACGGGTCTGGAAACACCATATATTTT. This translates into CAISEYGSGNTIYF.

This clone was seen just once. V gene TRBV29-1 combines with J gene TRBJ1-2; D not certain. CDR3 length equals 13 residues. The ends were cut back, 6 bases at V and 0 bases at J, with 11 bases in the middle. Germline V CDR1 and CDR2: SQVTM, ANQGSEA. DNA of the CDR3: TGCAGCGTGGCTCAGGAAACTAACTATGGCTACACCTTC. Its translation is CSVAQETNYGYTF.